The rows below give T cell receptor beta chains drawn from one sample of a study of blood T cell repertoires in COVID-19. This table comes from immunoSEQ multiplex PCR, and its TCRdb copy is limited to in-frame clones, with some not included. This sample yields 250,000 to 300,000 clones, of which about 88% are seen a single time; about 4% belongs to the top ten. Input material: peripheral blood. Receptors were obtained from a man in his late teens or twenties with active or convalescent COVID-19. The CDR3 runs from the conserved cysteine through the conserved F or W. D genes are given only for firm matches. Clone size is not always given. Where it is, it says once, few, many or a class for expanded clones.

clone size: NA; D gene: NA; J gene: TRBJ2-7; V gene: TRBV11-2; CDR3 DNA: TGTGCCAGCAGCTTAGATGTAGGGAGATCCTACGAGCAGTACTTC; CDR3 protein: CASSLDVGRSYEQYF
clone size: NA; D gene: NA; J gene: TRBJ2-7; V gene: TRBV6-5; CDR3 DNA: TGTGCCAGCAGTCGCGACAAAACAGCCTACGAGCAGTACTTC; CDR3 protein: CASSRDKTAYEQYF
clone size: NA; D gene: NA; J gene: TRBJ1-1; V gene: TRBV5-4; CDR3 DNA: TGTGCCAGCAGCTTAATACCGGGCACTGAAGCTTTCTTT; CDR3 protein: CASSLIPGTEAFF
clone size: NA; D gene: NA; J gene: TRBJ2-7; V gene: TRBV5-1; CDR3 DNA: TGCGCCAGCAGTTCTGTCAGGGGGGCCTACGAGCAGTACTTC; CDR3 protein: CASSSVRGAYEQYF
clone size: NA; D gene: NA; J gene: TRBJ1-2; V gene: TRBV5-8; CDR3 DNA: TGTGCCAGCAGCTTGGGACAGGACTATGGCTACACCTTC; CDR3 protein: CASSLGQDYGYTF
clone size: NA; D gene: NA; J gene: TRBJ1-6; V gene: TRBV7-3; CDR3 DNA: TGTGCCAGCAGCTTACGGGGTAGGGATTCACCCCTCCACTTT; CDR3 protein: CASSLRGRDSPLHF
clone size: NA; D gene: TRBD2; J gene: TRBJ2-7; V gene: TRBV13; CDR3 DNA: TGTGCCAGCACCACTAGCGGGAGGCCACCCTACGAGCAGTACTTC; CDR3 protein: CASTTSGRPPYEQYF
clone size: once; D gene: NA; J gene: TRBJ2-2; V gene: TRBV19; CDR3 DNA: TGTGCCAGTAGTATTGGCTTGGGCCGGAACACCGGGGAGCTGTTTTTT; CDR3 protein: CASSIGLGRNTGELFF
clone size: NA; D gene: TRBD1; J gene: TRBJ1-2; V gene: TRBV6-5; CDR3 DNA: TGTGCCAGCAGCCTGACAGGGCATGGCTACACCTTC; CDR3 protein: CASSLTGHGYTF
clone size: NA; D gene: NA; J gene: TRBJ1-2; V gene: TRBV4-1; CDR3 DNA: TGCGCCAGCAGCCAAGGTGAGGCGCTATCCTATGAGGGCTACACCTTC; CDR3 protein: CASSQGEALSYEGYTF
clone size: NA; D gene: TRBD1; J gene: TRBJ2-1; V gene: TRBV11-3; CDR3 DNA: TGTGCCAGCAGCTTCCAGGGGGCTCAAGTCAATGAGCAGTTCTTC; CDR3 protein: CASSFQGAQVNEQFF
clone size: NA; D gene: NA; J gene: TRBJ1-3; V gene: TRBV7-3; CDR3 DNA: TGTGCCAGCAGCTCCGTTAATGGAAACACCATATATTTT; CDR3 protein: CASSSVNGNTIYF
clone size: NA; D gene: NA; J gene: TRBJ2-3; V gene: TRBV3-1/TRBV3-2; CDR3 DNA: TGTGCCAGCAGCCAAGATTTAGCTGCTGATACGCAGTATTTT; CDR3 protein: CASSQDLAADTQYF
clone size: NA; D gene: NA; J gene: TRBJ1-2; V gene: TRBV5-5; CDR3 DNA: TGTGCCAGCAGCTTGACACCAGGAAACTATGGCTACACCTTC; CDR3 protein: CASSLTPGNYGYTF
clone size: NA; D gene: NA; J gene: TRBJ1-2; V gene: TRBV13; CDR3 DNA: TGTGCCACAATTCAAAAGGGGCGCTATGGCTACACCTTC; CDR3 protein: CATIQKGRYGYTF
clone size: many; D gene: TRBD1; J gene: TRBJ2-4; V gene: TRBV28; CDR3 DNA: TGTGCCAGCAGAGTGACAGGGCTGGACATTCAGTACTTC; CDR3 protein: CASRVTGLDIQYF
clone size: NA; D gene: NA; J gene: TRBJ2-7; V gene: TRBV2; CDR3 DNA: TGTGCCAGCAGGGCAAAACCAACTATAACCTACGAGCAGTACTTC; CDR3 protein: CASRAKPTITYEQYF
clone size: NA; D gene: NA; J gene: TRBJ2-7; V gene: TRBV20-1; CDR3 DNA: TGCAGTGCTAGTGAGCGCGTGAGTACCTACGAGCAGTACTTC; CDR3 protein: CSASERVSTYEQYF
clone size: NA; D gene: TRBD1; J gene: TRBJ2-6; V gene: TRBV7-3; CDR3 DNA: TGTGCCAGCAGCCTACAGGGGGCGCTTGGGGCCAACGTCCTGACTTTC; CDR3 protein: CASSLQGALGANVLTF
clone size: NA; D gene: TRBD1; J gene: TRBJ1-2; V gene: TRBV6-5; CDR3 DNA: TGTGCCGCCGCCGAGGGGGCCGGCTATGGCTACACCTTC; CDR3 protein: CAAAEGAGYGYTF
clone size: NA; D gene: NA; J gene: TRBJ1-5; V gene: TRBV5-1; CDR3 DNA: TGCGCCAGCAGCTTGGATGCGGGATTCAATCAGCCCCAGCATTTT; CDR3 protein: CASSLDAGFNQPQHF
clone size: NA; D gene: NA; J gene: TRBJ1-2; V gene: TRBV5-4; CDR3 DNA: TGTGCCAGCAGCTTGGTGCGGGAGGGCTATGGCTACACCTTC; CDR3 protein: CASSLVREGYGYTF
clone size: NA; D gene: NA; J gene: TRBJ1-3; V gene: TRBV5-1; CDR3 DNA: TGCGCCAGCAGTAATCGGGGGGCGCCAGGAAACACCATATATTTT; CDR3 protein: CASSNRGAPGNTIYF
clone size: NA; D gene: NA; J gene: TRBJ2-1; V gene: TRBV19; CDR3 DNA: TGTGCCAGCAGCGATAGGGGGTACAATGAGCAGTTCTTC; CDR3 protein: CASSDRGYNEQFF
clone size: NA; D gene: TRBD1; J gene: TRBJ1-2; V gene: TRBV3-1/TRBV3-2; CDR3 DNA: TGTGCCAGCAGCCAAGTGGGGGCGACAGGGAACTACACCTTC; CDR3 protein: CASSQVGATGNYTF
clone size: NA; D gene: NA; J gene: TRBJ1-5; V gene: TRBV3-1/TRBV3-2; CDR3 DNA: TGTGCCAGCAGCCAAGATTTCGGCGGGGGTCAGCCCCAGCATTTT; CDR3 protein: CASSQDFGGGQPQHF